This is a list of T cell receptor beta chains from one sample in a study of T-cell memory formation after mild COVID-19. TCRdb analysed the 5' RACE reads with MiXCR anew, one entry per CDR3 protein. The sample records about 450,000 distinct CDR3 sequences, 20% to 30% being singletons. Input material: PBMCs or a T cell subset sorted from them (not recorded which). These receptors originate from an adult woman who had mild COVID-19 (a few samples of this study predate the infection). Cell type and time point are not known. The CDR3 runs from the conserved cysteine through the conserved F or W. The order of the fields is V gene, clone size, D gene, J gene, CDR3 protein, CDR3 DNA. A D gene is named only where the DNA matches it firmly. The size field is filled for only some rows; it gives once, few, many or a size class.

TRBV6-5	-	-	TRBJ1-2	CASSYSNSPVMGGYTF	TGTGCCAGCAGTTACTCCAACAGCCCGGTGATGGGTGGCTACACCTTC
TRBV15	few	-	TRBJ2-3	CATSSYGKGTQYF	TGTGCCACCAGCAGTTACGGGAAGGGTACGCAGTATTTT
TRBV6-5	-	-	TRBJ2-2	CASSLGRGLITGELFF	TGTGCCAGCAGCCTGGGGAGGGGGTTGATCACCGGGGAGCTGTTTTTT
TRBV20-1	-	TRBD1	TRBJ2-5	CSATGTGPQETQYF	TGCAGTGCGACCGGGACAGGACCGCAAGAGACCCAGTACTTC
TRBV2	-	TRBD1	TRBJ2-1	CASTKGRDRVGNEQFF	TGTGCCAGCACCAAGGGTCGGGACAGGGTAGGCAATGAGCAGTTCTTC
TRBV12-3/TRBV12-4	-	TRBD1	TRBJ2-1	CASRPDRGSYNEQFF	TGTGCCAGCAGACCCGACAGGGGTTCCTACAATGAGCAGTTCTTC
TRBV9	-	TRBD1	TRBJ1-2	CASSVAQGEPMGLGYTF	TGTGCCAGCAGCGTAGCACAGGGGGAACCGATGGGCCTTGGCTACACCTTC
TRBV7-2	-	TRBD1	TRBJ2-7	CASSLGGQATYEQYF	TGTGCCAGCAGCTTAGGGGGACAGGCGACCTACGAGCAGTACTTC
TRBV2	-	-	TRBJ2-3	CASSRRDMDTQYF	TGTGCCAGCTCACGTCGGGATATGGATACGCAGTATTTT
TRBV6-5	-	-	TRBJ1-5	CASRPGSFNQPQHF	TGTGCCAGCAGGCCCGGGTCCTTCAATCAGCCCCAGCATTTT
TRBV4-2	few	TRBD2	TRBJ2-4	CASSQAGGGAKNIQYF	TGTGCCAGCAGCCAAGCTGGGGGGGGAGCCAAAAACATTCAGTACTTC
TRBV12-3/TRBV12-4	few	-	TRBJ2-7	CASSLTRGAGYEQYF	TGTGCCAGCAGTTTAACCCGGGGGGCAGGTTACGAGCAGTACTTC
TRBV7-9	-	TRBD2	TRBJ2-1	CASRERETYNEQFF	TGTGCCAGCAGGGAGCGGGAGACCTACAATGAGCAGTTCTTC
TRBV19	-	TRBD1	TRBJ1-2	CASRSLDREGYTF	TGTGCCAGTAGGAGCCTTGACAGGGAAGGCTACACCTTC
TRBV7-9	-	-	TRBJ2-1	CASSSLAPYNEQFF	TGTGCCAGCAGCTCTTTGGCCCCTTACAATGAGCAGTTCTTC
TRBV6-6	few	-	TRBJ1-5	CASNRDGNQPQHF	TGTGCCAGTAACCGCGACGGGAATCAGCCCCAGCATTTT
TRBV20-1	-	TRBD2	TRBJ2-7	CSAPPPAGGSYEQYF	TGCAGTGCCCCCCCCCCAGCGGGAGGGTCCTACGAGCAGTACTTC
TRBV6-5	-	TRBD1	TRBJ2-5	CARISGGKETQYF	TGTGCCAGAATCTCAGGGGGCAAAGAGACCCAGTACTTC
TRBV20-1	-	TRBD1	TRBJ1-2	CSARTEGGMDYGYTF	TGCAGTGCTAGAACAGAAGGGGGCATGGACTATGGCTACACCTTC
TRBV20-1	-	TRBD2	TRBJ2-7	CSANRGGGYEQYF	TGCAGTGCTAATCGGGGGGGAGGGTACGAGCAGTACTTC
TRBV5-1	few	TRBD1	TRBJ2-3	CASRSPPGTGVADTQYF	TGCGCCAGCAGATCCCCTCCCGGGACAGGAGTTGCAGATACGCAGTATTTT
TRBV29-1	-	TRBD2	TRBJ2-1	CSVETPGRMDYEQFF	TGCAGCGTTGAGACCCCCGGGAGGATGGACTATGAGCAGTTCTTC
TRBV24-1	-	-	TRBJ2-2	CATSGTVPSGGELFF	TGTGCCACCAGTGGGACTGTACCGAGTGGAGGGGAGCTGTTTTTT
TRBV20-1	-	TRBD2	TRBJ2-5	CSARWSGGAVETQYF	TGCAGTGCTAGGTGGTCGGGGGGAGCAGTAGAGACCCAGTACTTC
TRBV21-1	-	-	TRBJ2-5	CASLHRTETQYF	TGTGCCAGCCTTCACAGAACGGAGACCCAGTACTTC
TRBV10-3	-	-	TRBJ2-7	CAISNAKPKSEQYF	TGTGCCATCAGCAACGCTAAGCCCAAGAGCGAGCAGTACTTC
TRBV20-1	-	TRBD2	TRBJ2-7	CSARVLAGGTCEQYF	TGCAGTGCTAGAGTACTAGCGGGAGGGACCTGCGAGCAGTACTTC
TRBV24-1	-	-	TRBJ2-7	CATSDPASYEQYF	TGTGCCACCAGTGACCCCGCTTCCTACGAGCAGTACTTC
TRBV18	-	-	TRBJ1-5	CASSLQMEGVQPQHF	TGTGCCAGCTCACTCCAGATGGAGGGAGTTCAGCCCCAGCATTTT
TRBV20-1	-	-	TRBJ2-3	CSASYRGGSTDTQYF	TGCAGTGCCTCCTACAGGGGGGGGAGCACAGATACGCAGTATTTT
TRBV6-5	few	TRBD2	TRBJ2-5	CASGLAGAEETQYF	TGTGCCAGCGGACTAGCGGGAGCCGAAGAGACCCAGTACTTC
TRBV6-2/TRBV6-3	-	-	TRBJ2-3	CASGEQAMRTSTDTQYF	TGTGCCAGCGGGGAACAGGCCATGAGAACTAGCACAGATACGCAGTATTTT
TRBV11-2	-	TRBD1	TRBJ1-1	CASSSALGQGGLRAEAFF	TGTGCCAGCAGCTCGGCCCTCGGACAGGGAGGGCTTAGGGCTGAAGCTTTCTTT
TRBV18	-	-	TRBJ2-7	CASSPPARAHF	TGTGCCAGCTCACCACCGGCAAGAGCGCACTTC
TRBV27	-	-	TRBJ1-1	CASSALTGNTEAFF	TGTGCCAGCAGTGCACTAACAGGGAACACTGAAGCTTTCTTT
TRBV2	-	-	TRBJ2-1	CASLTRGVNEQFF	TGTGCCAGTCTCACACGAGGGGTAAATGAGCAGTTCTTC